This passage covers 12 T cell receptor beta chains from one sample sequenced in a study of CD8 T cells in Susac syndrome. Random-hexamer reverse transcription was applied to about 0.5 to 1 ug RNA. In TCRdb, the immunoSEQ multiplex PCR reads were re-called with MiXCR into one record per CDR3 protein. This sample yields approximately 210,000 distinct CDR3 sequences, of which 94% are seen a single time; 0.15% belongs to the top ten. Sequenced material: CD4+ T cells from PBMCs. These receptors all come from a human donor with Susac syndrome.

The chain combines TRBV9 with TRBJ1-2, with D tentatively TRBD1 (5 bases). The germline V and J ends were trimmed by 5 bases and 1 base, with 9 bases remaining between them. This CDR3 is built from 13 residues. The germline V gene encodes CDR1 SGDLS and CDR2 YYNGEE. As DNA, the CDR3 is TGTGCCAGCAGTGACAGCAGTAACTATGGCTACACCTTC. It is translated as CASSDSSNYGYTF.

This chain connects TRBV20-1 to TRBJ1-5; D not resolved. CDR3 size: 15 residues. Trimming removed 6 bases from V and 9 bases from J, with 24 bases in between. Germline V gene lookup returns CDR1 DFQATT and CDR2 SNEGSKA (reference sequence). This CDR3 reads CSAQPSSGLISPQHF. CDR3 DNA sequence: TGCAGTGCCCAACCGTCCTCCGGGCTAATATCGCCCCAGCATTTT.

The gene calls are TRBV10-3 and TRBJ1-1; 10 positions match TRBD1. The CDR3 is 15 amino acids. CDR1 ENHRY and CDR2 SYGVKD come from the germline V gene. The J segment lost 3 bases and the V segment lost 6 bases, leaving 7 bases of the junction unmatched. Here the CDR3 reads CAISAGTGAYTEAFF. In DNA form, the CDR3 reads TGTGCCATCAGCGCCGGGACAGGGGCCTACACTGAAGCTTTCTTT.

This chain connects TRBV19 to TRBJ1-6, with D possibly being TRBD1 (5 bases). Germline V lookup: CDR1 LNHDA, CDR2 SQIVND (reference sequence). The CDR3 sequence is 12 residues long. V shed 3 bases and J shed 8 bases, with 5 bases lying between them. In DNA, the CDR3 is TGTGCCAGTAGTATGACAGATTCACCCCTCCACTTT. Amino acid sequence: CASSMTDSPLHF.

The J gene is TRBJ2-7, the V gene TRBV27; D is unresolved. The V end lost 3 bases, the J end lost 1 base, and 7 bases lay between the germline ends. Germline CDR1 MNHEY, CDR2 SMNVEV (reference sequence). The CDR3 loop spans 13 amino acids. CDR3 loop: CASSFRTSYEQYF. As DNA, the CDR3 is TGTGCCAGCAGTTTTCGTACGTCCTACGAGCAGTACTTC.

V is TRBV7-8 and J is TRBJ1-6; D is perhaps TRBD1 (5 bases). V was clipped by 1 base and J by 1 base, with 11 bases between them. The CDR3 loop spans 17 amino acids. Germline V lookup: CDR1 SGHVS, CDR2 FQNEAQ. CDR3 protein: CASSLEAGRSYNSPLHF. Here the CDR3 DNA reads TGTGCCAGCAGCTTAGAAGCAGGGAGGTCCTATAATTCACCCCTCCACTTT.

The chain uses TRBV27 and TRBJ2-1, with a weak D call TRBD1 (5 bases). V was pared by 6 bases and J by 6 bases, with 9 bases between. The CDR3 has 12 amino acids. Per germline, CDR1 MNHEY and CDR2 SMNVEV (reference sequence). CDR3 sequence reads: CASSGHGNEQFF. CDR3 coding DNA: TGTGCCAGCAGCGGACATGGCAATGAGCAGTTCTTC.

V gene TRBV29-1 combines with J gene TRBJ1-4; D is undetermined. CDR1 and CDR2 (germline): SQVTM, ANQGSEA. The CDR3 contains 11 residues. The V and J ends lost 4 bases and 5 bases respectively, with 5 bases between them. Written as DNA, the CDR3 is TGCAGCGTTGTGGGAAATGAAAAACTGTTTTTT. Protein: CSVVGNEKLFF.

J is TRBJ2-7 and V is TRBV29-1; the D gene is possibly TRBD1 (5 bases). In germline, CDR1 is SQVTM, CDR2 ANQGSEA. The CDR3 length is 14 residues. The ends were cut back, 5 bases at V and 0 bases at J, with 14 bases in the middle. This CDR3 reads CSVQQDPSSYEQYF. The CDR3 DNA follows: TGCAGCGTTCAACAGGACCCATCCTCCTACGAGCAGTACTTC.

The chain recombines TRBV29-1 with TRBJ2-1; D call uncertain. The CDR3 sequence is 12 residues long. V lost 6 bases and J lost 9, with 15 bases in between. Germline V gene sequence: CDR1 SQVTM, CDR2 ANQGSEA. The CDR3: CSVRPLRGEQFF. The DNA for the CDR3 is TGCAGCGTCCGGCCCTTAAGAGGTGAGCAGTTCTTC.

This rearrangement joins TRBV12-3 or TRBV12-4 to TRBJ1-1; D ambiguous. Trimming left V 2 bases short and J 8 bases short, with 6 bases between. The CDR3 spans 11 residues. The CDR3: CASSLQLEAFF. CDR3 nucleotides: TGTGCCAGCAGTTTACAGTTAGAAGCTTTCTTT.

The rearrangement uses TRBV20-1 and TRBJ1-5; D perhaps matches TRBD1 (6 bases). Germline V gene sequence: CDR1 DFQATT, CDR2 SNEGSKA (reference sequence). This CDR3 is 15 amino acids long. The V and J ends lost 3 bases and 1 base respectively, with 13 bases between them. The CDR3 region has the DNA TGCAGTGCTAGGAGGGAAGGGGGAAGCAATCAGCCCCAGCATTTT. Translating gives CSARREGGSNQPQHF.